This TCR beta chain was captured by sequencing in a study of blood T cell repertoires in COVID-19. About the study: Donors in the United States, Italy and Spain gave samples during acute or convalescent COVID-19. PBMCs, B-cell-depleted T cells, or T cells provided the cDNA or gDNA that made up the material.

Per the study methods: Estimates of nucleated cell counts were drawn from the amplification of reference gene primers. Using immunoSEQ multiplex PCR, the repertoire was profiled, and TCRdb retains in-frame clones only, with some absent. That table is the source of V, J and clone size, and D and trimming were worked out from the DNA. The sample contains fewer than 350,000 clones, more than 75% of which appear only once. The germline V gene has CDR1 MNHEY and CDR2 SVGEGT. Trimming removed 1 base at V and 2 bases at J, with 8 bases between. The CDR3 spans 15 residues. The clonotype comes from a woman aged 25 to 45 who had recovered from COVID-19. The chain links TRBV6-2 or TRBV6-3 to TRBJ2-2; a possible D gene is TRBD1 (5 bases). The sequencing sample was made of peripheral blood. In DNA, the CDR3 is TGTGCCAGCAGTTACTTGACAGTTAACACCGGGGAGCTGTTTTTT. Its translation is CASSYLTVNTGELFF.